This TCR beta chain comes out of a study of T cell responses to AZD1222 COVID-19 vaccine. Study as a whole: The study pooled second doses at about 4 or about 12 weeks. Whole-study results and caveats: Close to half of all spike-specific TCRs reportedly target regions of the variants that are unmutated. The sample set comprised mostly white British donors with more females, and clonal diversity was possibly underestimated. The breadth and depth of Spike-specific TCRs increased once two AZD1222 doses had been given.

Turning to this clone: As yet, its antigen is unknown.

V trimming: 3 bases; J trimming: 2 bases; junction bases outside the gene matches: 6. CDR1 and CDR2 from the germline V gene are ENHRY and SYGVKD. CDR3 size: 15 residues. The repertoire was sequenced with immunoSEQ multiplex PCR; TCRdb's copy has only in-frame clones and lacks some. The sample holds over 45,000 clones, roughly 85% seen once. Sample: peripheral blood, taken on day 0 of AZD1222 vaccination. This clonotype was sampled from an adult in good health. The V call is TRBV10-3, the J call TRBJ2-7; 8 positions agree with TRBD2. Here the CDR3 DNA reads TGTGCCATCAGTGATCTATCGGGGGGGGCCTACGAGCAGTACTTC. Translating it yields CAISDLSGGAYEQYF.